The 9 T cell receptor beta chains below come from one sample, sequenced in a study of a mutant IDH1 vaccine in newly diagnosed glioma. The assay was immunoSEQ multiplex PCR, and TCRdb's table has in-frame clones only and misses some. Among tens of thousands of clones listed, roughly 81% were seen once. No antigens are known for them. Time point reported: week 23, last vaccination. Vaccination comprised doses that each held 300 ug of mutant IDH1 20-mer peptide, plus topical imiquimod. This material consisted of PBMCs, taken from a glioma patient whose treatment included an IDH1 peptide vaccine. These receptors were taken from a woman aged 40 to 50 with glioma. Some clones in this sample may be carry-over from other donors' samples.

The chain joins TRBV6-5 to TRBJ1-6; D unresolved. Germline loops: CDR1 MNHEY, CDR2 SVGAGI. V was shortened by 2 bases and J by 7 bases, with 9 bases between the two germline ends. This CDR3 contains 14 residues. The CDR3 here is CASSYRGGNSPLHF. CDR3 bases: TGTGCCAGCAGTTACCGGGGTGGCAATTCACCCCTCCACTTT.

The chain joins TRBV5-4 to TRBJ2-7, with 7 bases aligning to TRBD1. The CDR3 length is 14 residues. J was trimmed by 4 bases and V by 2 bases; bases with no gene match: 6. CDR1 and CDR2 from the germline V gene are SGHNT and YYREEE (reference sequence). The CDR3: CASSFKGAEYEQYF. The CDR3 bases are TGTGCCAGCAGCTTCAAGGGGGCGGAGTACGAGCAGTACTTC.

This chain connects TRBV6-1 to TRBJ1-1, with 8 nucleotides matching TRBD1. CDR1 MNHNS and CDR2 SASEGT come from the germline V gene. The CDR3 is 14 amino acids. Unmatched junction bases numbered 7, after V lost 6 bases and J lost 4 bases. In DNA form, the CDR3 reads TGTGCCAGCAGGGGGGCAGGGGGCGTCACTGAAGCTTTCTTT. Translated: CASRGAGGVTEAFF.

The rearrangement links TRBV7-2 to TRBJ2-5; no clear D. V gave up 2 bases and J gave up 5 bases, with 6 bases separating them. CDR1 is SGHTA, CDR2 FQGNSA, per germline. The CDR3 length is 12 residues. CDR3 DNA sequence: TGTGCCAGCAGCTTACTGAAGGAGACCCAGTACTTC. This sequence encodes CASSLLKETQYF. Looking up the rest from reference TRBV7-2 and TRBJ2-5 gives the full variable domain: GAGVSQSPSNKVTEKGKDVELRCDPISGHTALYWYRQSLGQGLEFLIYFQGNSAPDKSGLPSDRFSAERTGGSVSTLTIQRTQQEDSAVYLCASSLLKETQYFGPGTRLLVL.

The CDR3 region has the DNA TGTGCCATCAGTGAGACGTCAACAACTAATGAAAAACTGTTTTTT. Translation gives CAISETSTTNEKLFF. The chain combines TRBV10-3 with TRBJ1-4; D remains unclear. Germline values: CDR1 ENHRY, CDR2 SYGVKD. This CDR3 region has 15 residues. Trimming pared 2 bases from V and 0 bases from J, leaving 7 bases between.

The gene calls are TRBV25-1 and TRBJ2-5; D is unresolved. The V end lost 4 bases, the J end lost 5 bases, and 11 bases lay between the germline ends. The CDR3 has 13 residues. Germline CDR1 MGHDK, CDR2 SYGVNS. The CDR3 region has the DNA TGTGCCAGCAGTGCCCTCCCTAGGGAGACCCAGTACTTC. Translated: CASSALPRETQYF.

This clone has more than one count but fewer than ten. The chain is built from TRBV6-4 and TRBJ2-2, with D perhaps matching TRBD1 or TRBD2 (6 bases each). The CDR3 loop spans 15 amino acids. V shed 6 bases and J shed 2 bases, with 13 bases lying between them. Per germline, CDR1 MRHNA and CDR2 SNTAGT. The CDR3: CASRKGGDNTGELFF. The CDR3 DNA is TGTGCCAGCAGAAAGGGGGGAGATAACACCGGGGAGCTGTTTTTT.

The rearrangement links TRBV29-1 to TRBJ2-7; TRBD2 is a possible D gene (6 bases). Germline CDR1 reads SQVTM; CDR2 reads ANQGSEA. CDR3 length: 12 amino acids. Deletions cut 4 bases from V and 1 base from J, with 8 bases between. The CDR3, as DNA: TGCAGCGTTGGGGAGGCATCCTACGAGCAGTACTTC. As protein: CSVGEASYEQYF.

There are a few counts of this clone. The chain joins TRBV5-1 to TRBJ2-2, with 7 bases aligning to TRBD1. The V segment lost 4 bases and the J segment 8 bases; nucleotides outside the gene matches: 8. The CDR3 runs 14 residues. Germline V CDR1 and CDR2: SGHRS, YFSETQ. The CDR3 reads CASSRDSSGGELFF. The CDR3 DNA sequence: TGCGCCAGCAGCCGGGACAGTTCGGGGGGGGAGCTGTTTTTT.